This T cell receptor (beta chain) was sequenced for a study of PD-1 blockade in classical Hodgkin lymphoma. Study conclusions and caveats: The origin of the repertoire differences remains undefined, with disease activity or prior therapy as possible causes. Reported findings placed baseline TCR diversity lower in newly diagnosed patients (compared with healthy donors).

TCRdb's table, derived via immunoSEQ multiplex PCR, lists solely in-frame clones and lacks some. The sample consists of approximately 23,000 clones, over 90% of them appearing once. The time point was: newly diagnosed, previously untreated cHL patient sample. CD4+ T cells were purified from thawed PBMCs by magnetic negative selection. Untreated, newly diagnosed classical Hodgkin lymphoma PBMCs served for comparison. This clone is a singleton in its sample. Its antigen remains unidentified. Germline CDR1 is SGHRS and CDR2 is YFSETQ. CDR3 length: 16 amino acids. V gave up 6 bases and J gave up 1 base, with 19 bases separating them.

The sequenced sample was CD4+ T cells from blood. V usage is TRBV5-1 and J usage is TRBJ1-1; D might be TRBD1 (5 bases). This TCR derives from a human donor with classical Hodgkin lymphoma. The CDR3 region is CASTRGLGGQNTEAFF. CDR3 nucleotide sequence: TGCGCCAGCACCAGAGGTTTGGGTGGACAGAACACTGAAGCTTTCTTT.